Listed below are T cell receptor beta chains from one sample, sequenced in a study of graft-versus-host responses after intestinal transplantation. Sequencing used immunoSEQ multiplex PCR; TCRdb keeps in-frame clones, though not all of them. The sample has about 110,000 clones, 85% to 95% seen once. Their cognate antigens are unknown. The input for sequencing was unstimulated CD8+ T cells sorted from spleen or lymph node cells, taken before transplant. The source is a human donor who was the organ donor for an intestinal transplant. CDR3s include the opening cysteine and the closing phenylalanine or tryptophan. Only part of the rows carry a size: once, few, many, or a class if the clone is expanded.

V	J	size	CDR3
TRBV4-1	TRBJ2-1	-	CASSQDMRTSAYNEQFF
TRBV28	TRBJ1-4	-	CASSPDDRILPVTEKLFF
TRBV7-8	TRBJ1-1	-	CASSLDPGGASTEAFF
TRBV2	TRBJ1-5	-	CASSGTSQYDSNQPQHF
TRBV19	TRBJ2-2	-	CASMSLRELFF
TRBV10-3	TRBJ2-7	-	CAISDDRGYEQYF
TRBV7-9	TRBJ2-1	-	CASSLASDEQFF
TRBV7-3	TRBJ2-2	-	CASSLAAGNTGELFF
TRBV19	TRBJ1-2	-	CASSIGADFPYGYTF
TRBV7-2	TRBJ2-7	-	CASSLASTYEQYF
TRBV30	TRBJ2-5	-	CAWSGGGGSVETQYF
TRBV30	TRBJ2-1	-	CACLSWDRNEQFF
TRBV5-6	-	-	CASSLAGGIYEQYF
TRBV6-5	TRBJ2-1	once	CASSRNGYNEQFF
TRBV29-1	TRBJ2-3	-	CSVVGTSPSDTQYF
TRBV4-2	TRBJ2-4	-	CASSQATRARGIQYF
TRBV9	TRBJ2-7	-	CASALGGSDEQYF
TRBV6-5	TRBJ2-7	-	CASSSARHLRYEQYF
TRBV29-1	TRBJ2-3	-	CSVVASGRSSDTQYF
TRBV15	TRBJ2-2	-	CATSPYPGRELFF
TRBV6-5	TRBJ2-7	-	CAPNPGPSKVYEQYF
TRBV7-2	TRBJ2-7	once	CASSVVAGGEQYF
TRBV4-1	TRBJ2-6	-	CASSQEGDSSGANVLTF
TRBV28	TRBJ2-7	once	CASSVSSYEQYF
TRBV4-1	TRBJ2-7	-	CASSQVGVQNEQYF